This TCR beta chain was profiled in a study of blood T cell repertoires in COVID-19. About the study: In each case, the material was cDNA or gDNA derived from T cells, B-cell-depleted T cells, or PBMCs.

Between the trimmed V and J ends, which lost 4 bases and 3 bases, there was a span of 10 bases. Per the germline V gene, CDR1 is SGHNT and CDR2 is YENEEA. This CDR3 is 14 amino acids long. Measured with immunoSEQ multiplex PCR; TCRdb has only the in-frame clones, and not every one. The top ten clones hold about 7% of a sample with about 33,000 clones, around 85% of them seen once. The chain recombines TRBV11-3 with TRBJ2-1; D is possibly TRBD1 (5 bases). The sequenced sample was peripheral blood. The source of this sequence is a human donor in a cohort sampled during active COVID-19. The CDR3 nucleotides read TGTGCCAGCAGCTCCCAGGGTAACTACAATGAGCAGTTCTTC. Its translation: CASSSQGNYNEQFF.